This T cell receptor (beta chain) emerged from a study of blood T cell repertoires in COVID-19. On the study more broadly: The United States, Italy and Spain were the sources of the acute and convalescent COVID-19 samples. From T cells, B-cell-depleted T cells, or PBMCs came the material, which was cDNA or gDNA.

In the original workflow: Reference gene primer amplification gave estimated nucleated cell counts. Using immunoSEQ multiplex PCR, the repertoire was profiled, and TCRdb retains in-frame clones only, with some absent. V and J calls and clone size are those listed in that table; D and trimming were worked out from the DNA. Of around 200,000 clones detected, around 80% appear once; the ten largest clones hold about 8.1%. The V gene end was trimmed by 3 bases and the J gene end by 4 bases; junction bases not matched to a gene: 7. CDR3 size: 15 residues. Germline V gene sequence: CDR1 SGHRS, CDR2 YFSETQ.

The V and J genes are TRBV5-1 and TRBJ2-1; 7 nucleotides match TRBD1. The TCR was taken from a woman aged 45 to 65 with acute or convalescent COVID-19. The specimen was peripheral blood. Here the CDR3 reads CASSSGQAEYNEQFF. The CDR3 DNA is TGCGCCAGCAGCTCTGGACAGGCAGAGTACAATGAGCAGTTCTTC.